This T cell receptor (beta chain) was identified during a study of Ad26.COV2.S vaccination and SARS-CoV-2 variants. Overall study: Once or twice, 56 days apart, Ad26.COV2.S was delivered intramuscularly.

The V end was cut by 0 bases, the J end by 7 bases, with 2 bases between. Germline V gene lookup returns CDR1 SGHRS and CDR2 YFSETQ. The CDR3 has 12 residues. Treatment: about 20 received Ad26.COV2.S at low or high dose, single or two shots; roughly five received placebo; per-sample allocation not given. At day 63 after the first vaccine or placebo injection, samples were drawn. Participants' vaccine, an Ad26 vector, delivered Wuhan-strain SARS-CoV-2 spike. This clone was picked up one time. Antigen unknown. Study-wide points: Across vaccine and placebo recipients, the breadth of non-spike TCRs was similar. Reportedly, spike-specific CD8+ and CD4+ T cell responses achieved substantial breadth once vaccination had taken place.

Assay: immunoSEQ multiplex PCR; the TCRdb copy retains only in-frame clones and omits some. In the table there are about 480,000 clones, roughly nine tenths of which are singletons. The TCR was taken from a person aged 18 to 65 who received the Ad26.COV2.S COVID-19 vaccine or a placebo. The specimen comprised peripheral blood, sampled in a trial of Ad26.COV2.S vaccine versus placebo. The chain is built from TRBV5-1 and TRBJ1-6, with D unclear. CDR3 sequence reads: CASSLGNSPLHF. The CDR3 DNA reads TGCGCCAGCAGCTTGGGGAATTCACCCCTCCACTTT.